The 18 T cell receptor beta chains below all came from one sample that was sequenced in a study of CD4 T cells in relation to SARS-CoV-2 and coronaviruses. The protocol was immunoSEQ multiplex PCR, while the TCRdb copy is restricted to in-frame clones and leaves out a portion. The sample has 8,500 to 13,000 clones; 65% to 90% are singletons. These TCRs are of unknown antigen specificity. The unexposed donors gave CD4+ T cells in about 2011-2019, prior to COVID-19. CD4+ T cells were isolated from the cells after less than 13 days of culture. The sample taken for sequencing was CD4+ T cells from PBMCs, cultured in vitro. The origin of the receptors is a human donor in good health.

The rearrangement uses TRBV10-3 and TRBJ2-7; 9 bases fit TRBD1. Germline CDR1 is ENHRY and CDR2 is SYGVKD. V trimming: 3 bases; J trimming: 0 bases; junction bases outside the gene matches: 3. The CDR3 is made up of 15 amino acids. CDR3: CAISDGDRVSYEQYF. CDR3 nucleotide sequence: TGTGCCATCAGTGATGGGGACAGGGTCTCCTACGAGCAGTACTTC.

The chain employs TRBV11-3 and TRBJ2-1; 10 nucleotides agree with TRBD1. Germline CDR1 and CDR2: SGHNT and YENEEA. V trimming: 5 bases; J trimming: 4 bases; junction bases outside the gene matches: 14. The CDR3 spans 18 residues. The CDR3 sequence: CASSRGTGDTRTYNEQFF. The CDR3 bases are TGTGCCAGCAGCCGTGGGACAGGGGACACTAGGACATACAATGAGCAGTTCTTC.

The CDR3 DNA reads TGTGCCACCAGTGACGCGGCGTCGTTCTACAATGAGCAGTTCTTC. Amino acids: CATSDAASFYNEQFF. The chain uses TRBV24-1 and TRBJ2-1; D unclear. Germline V gene data show CDR1 as KGHDR and CDR2 as SFDVKD. The ends were cut back, 4 bases at V and 3 bases at J, with 12 bases in the middle. The CDR3 runs 15 residues.

This clone was observed a handful of times. CDR3 loop: CASSLSWGGSYEQYF. DNA of the CDR3: TGTGCCAGCAGTCTATCCTGGGGGGGATCCTACGAGCAGTACTTC. The gene calls are TRBV6-6 and TRBJ2-7, with 7 bases lining up with TRBD2. CDR1 is MNHNY, CDR2 SVGAGI, per germline (reference sequence). The CDR3 is 15 residues long. V shed 5 bases and J 1 base; nucleotides not matched to a gene: 8.

The V call is TRBV7-2, the J call TRBJ2-2, with 7 bases identical to TRBD2. V trimming: 2 bases; J trimming: 4 bases; junction bases outside the gene matches: 7. Germline V lookup: CDR1 SGHTA, CDR2 FQGNSA. This CDR3 is built from 16 residues. The CDR3 spells CASSLSGGEVTGELFF. DNA for the CDR3: TGTGCCAGCAGCTTATCGGGAGGAGAAGTCACCGGGGAGCTGTTTTTT.

V and J are TRBV6-5 and TRBJ1-1; D unresolved. The germline V and J ends were trimmed by 6 bases and 7 bases, with 12 bases remaining between them. CDR1 MNHEY and CDR2 SVGAGI come from the germline V gene. CDR3 size: 12 residues. As DNA, the CDR3 is TGTGCCAGCAGCTCCGAGTTGGGTGAAGCTTTCTTT. It translates to CASSSELGEAFF.

The CDR3 sequence: CASSLAMTQGYTF. CDR3 DNA sequence: TGTGCCAGCAGCTTAGCCATGACTCAGGGCTACACCTTC. The rearrangement joins TRBV7-9 to TRBJ1-2; D is unclear. CDR1 is SEHNR, CDR2 FQNEAQ, per germline (reference sequence). Trimming left V 0 bases short and J 8 bases short, with 10 bases between. The CDR3 loop spans 13 amino acids. Looking up the rest from reference TRBV7-9 and TRBJ1-2 gives the full variable domain: DTGVSQNPRHKITKRGQNVTFRCDPISEHNRLYWYRQTLGQGPEFLTYFQNEAQLEKSRLLSDRFSAERPKGSFSTLEIQRTEQGDSAMYLCASSLAMTQGYTFGSGTRLTVV.

This clone was seen a few times. The CDR3 DNA reads TGTGCCAGCAGTGGCCGCCAGGGCTCATGGGGCTACACCTTC. It specifies CASSGRQGSWGYTF. The rearrangement links TRBV5-4 to TRBJ1-2; weak D call: TRBD1 (5 bases). V was cut by 5 bases and J by 8 bases, with 19 bases left in between. Germline assignment: CDR1 SGHNT and CDR2 YYREEE (reference sequence). This CDR3 comprises 14 residues.

This clone was detected a few times. The chain joins TRBV21-1 to TRBJ2-7; whether TRBD1, the table's D call, matches the DNA was not checked. TRBV21-1 corresponds to a pseudogene. The CDR3 contains 13 residues. CDR3 protein: CARPTELSYEQYF. CDR3 DNA: TGTGCCAGGCCGACAGAACTCTCCTACGAGCAGTACTTC.

The chain has TRBV5-1 and TRBJ1-4; D unclear. The germline V gene encodes CDR1 SGHRS and CDR2 YFSETQ. With 4 bases removed from V and 8 bases from J, the gap between germline ends came to 12 bases. The CDR3 has 13 residues. DNA of the CDR3: TGCGCCAGCAGCCTGGACTTATCCGAAAAACTGTTTTTT. It translates to CASSLDLSEKLFF.

This chain links TRBV11-3 with TRBJ2-1; D is uncertain. The CDR3 loop spans 13 amino acids. Per the germline V gene, CDR1 is SGHNT and CDR2 is YENEEA. Trimming stripped 3 bases from V and 7 bases from J, with 10 bases between. CDR3 DNA sequence: TGTGCCAGCAGCTTCGGACCGTTAAATGAGCAGTTCTTC. It translates to CASSFGPLNEQFF.

This clone is a singleton in its sample. The chain employs TRBV18 and TRBJ2-1; 9 nucleotides match TRBD2. V lost 3 bases to trimming and J lost 9 bases; unmatched junction nucleotides: 12. CDR3 length: 16 amino acids. Germline V gene lookup returns CDR1 KGHSH and CDR2 LQKENI. CDR3 residues: CASSPSEAGGRSEQFF. CDR3 sequence (DNA): TGTGCCAGCTCACCGTCTGAGGCGGGAGGGCGGAGTGAGCAGTTCTTC.

CDR3 residues: CAIRRQGAGYTF. CDR3 DNA: TGTGCCATCAGGAGACAGGGGGCGGGCTACACCTTC. The chain carries TRBV10-3 and TRBJ1-2; 10 bases are shared with TRBD1. In germline, CDR1 is ENHRY, CDR2 SYGVKD. The CDR3 has 12 amino acids. After removal of 6 bases from V and 8 bases from J, the junction contained 3 bases not matched to a gene.

The chain combines TRBV9 with TRBJ2-1, with 12 bases matching TRBD2. J lost 1 base, V lost 1 base, and 12 bases had no gene match. The length of the CDR3 is 20 residues. Germline V gene lookup returns CDR1 SGDLS and CDR2 YYNGEE. The CDR3 DNA is TGTGCCAGCAGCGTATTGGGTAGCCTAGCGGGGGGGCATTCCTACAATGAGCAGTTCTTC. As protein: CASSVLGSLAGGHSYNEQFF. The variable domain in full, completed from reference TRBV9 and TRBJ2-1, reads DSGVTQTPKHLITATGQRVTLRCSPRSGDLSVYWYQQSLDQGLQFLIQYYNGEERAKGNILERFSAQQFPDLHSELNLSSLELGDSALYFCASSVLGSLAGGHSYNEQFFGPGTRLTVL.

This sequence joins TRBV6-2 or TRBV6-3 and TRBJ2-6; 8 nucleotides align to TRBD2. The CDR3 loop spans 18 amino acids. CDR1 is MNHEY and CDR2 is SVGEGT in the germline V gene. The V segment lost 4 bases and the J segment 0 bases; nucleotides outside the gene matches: 8. The CDR3 loop reads CASSSVPAGVSGANVLTF. The DNA for the CDR3 is TGTGCCAGCAGTTCGGTTCCAGCGGGAGTCTCTGGGGCCAACGTCCTGACTTTC.

The chain couples TRBV14 to TRBJ2-5; D not resolved. Trimming removed 1 base at V and 5 bases at J, with 14 bases between. CDR3 length: 15 residues. Germline loops: CDR1 SGHDN, CDR2 FVKESK. The CDR3 nucleotides are TGTGCCAGCAGCCAAGTTCGTACAACCGGGGAGACCCAGTACTTC. Protein: CASSQVRTTGETQYF.

The rearrangement links TRBV7-2 to TRBJ2-7; D call uncertain. The V and J ends lost 1 base and 2 bases respectively, with 9 bases between them. This CDR3 has 14 residues. CDR1 is SGHTA, CDR2 FQGNSA, per germline. The CDR3 DNA sequence: TGTGCCAGCAGCTTAGGGTGGGGTACCTACGAGCAGTACTTC. It codes for CASSLGWGTYEQYF.

This chain links TRBV9 with TRBJ1-1; D is ambiguous. This CDR3 contains 14 residues. V dropped 3 bases and J dropped 0 bases, with 9 bases sitting between them. In germline, CDR1 is SGDLS, CDR2 YYNGEE. CDR3 nucleotides: TGTGCCAGCAGCGCTCAGTCATTGAACACTGAAGCTTTCTTT. It codes for CASSAQSLNTEAFF.